These 29 T cell receptor beta chains came from one sample sequenced in a study of blood T cells in healthy people across ages. A J-beta primer mix and a sample-barcoded 5' primer were used in a second PCR of about 7 to 12 cycles. One entry per CDR3 protein, called by TCRdb with MiXCR from the 5' RACE reads. The sample gives some 760,000 distinct CDR3 sequences, approximately 25% of which show up once; 3.7% is in the top ten. The same sample was also used in a study of T cells of mothers and their children.

Material for sequencing was blood. The receptors stem from a boy between 10 and 17 years old in good health.

This CDR3 reads CASSLALESQYF. CDR3 nucleotides: TGTGCCAGCAGCTTAGCCCTGGAATCGCAGTACTTC. J is TRBJ2-7 and V is TRBV7-9; D gene unclear. The CDR3 contains 12 residues. Germline V CDR1 and CDR2: SEHNR, FQNEAQ (reference sequence). V dropped 0 bases and J dropped 9 bases, with 9 bases sitting between them. Supplemented by reference TRBV7-9 and TRBJ2-7, the full variable domain reads DTGVSQNPRHKITKRGQNVTFRCDPISEHNRLYWYRQTLGQGPEFLTYFQNEAQLEKSRLLSDRFSAERPKGSFSTLEIQRTEQGDSAMYLCASSLALESQYFGPGTRLTVT.

This clonotype was found a few times. The V gene is TRBV12-3 or TRBV12-4, the J gene TRBJ1-4; TRBD1 agrees at 8 bases. V gave up 6 bases and J gave up 8 bases; unmatched junction bases: 5. The CDR3 runs 13 residues. For the CDR3, the DNA is TGTGCCAGCAGGTTACAGGGGGAGGAAAAACTGTTTTTT. It codes for CASRLQGEEKLFF.

The chain uses TRBV5-1 and TRBJ2-1, with TRBD2 matching over 7 bases. CDR3 length: 14 amino acids. Germline CDR1 SGHRS, CDR2 YFSETQ. With 6 bases clipped from V and 4 bases from J, the junction kept 7 bases outside the gene matches. CDR3 in amino acids: CASTPGLLYNEQFF. CDR3 in DNA: TGCGCCAGCACACCGGGACTACTTTACAATGAGCAGTTCTTC.

Points on this clonotype: A read error may produce the germline difference seen at one junction end. This sequence joins TRBV7-9 and TRBJ1-2, with 7 nucleotides matching TRBD1. CDR1 and CDR2 from the germline V gene are SEHNR and FQNEAQ (reference sequence). The CDR3 spans 15 residues. CDR3 DNA: TGTGCCAGCAGCTTAGCGGAGACAGGGAACTATGGCTACCCCTTC. This gives the protein CASSLAETGNYGYPF.

This clonotype turned up a few times. V usage is TRBV29-1 and J usage is TRBJ2-4; 14 nucleotides align to TRBD2. CDR3 size: 15 residues. Germline V gene sequence: CDR1 SQVTM, CDR2 ANQGSEA. Losses at the gene ends were 6 bases for V and 3 bases for J; bases not matched to a gene: 4. The CDR3 protein is CSVDGLAGGKNIQYF. For the CDR3, the DNA is TGCAGCGTGGATGGACTAGCGGGAGGCAAAAACATTCAGTACTTC.

This clonotype was detected only a few times. The chain has TRBV3-1 and TRBJ2-1, with 11 nucleotides matching TRBD2. Germline CDR1 is LGHDT and CDR2 is YNNKEL (reference sequence). This CDR3 has 16 residues. V dropped 4 bases and J dropped 2; count of bases not matched to a gene: 4. The CDR3 DNA reads TGTGCCAGCAGCCGCCTTAGCGGGAGGGCCTACAATGAGCAGTTCTTC. Residues: CASSRLSGRAYNEQFF.

V is TRBV7-2 and J is TRBJ2-3; maybe TRBD1 (5 bases). CDR3 length: 12 amino acids. Germline V gives CDR1 SGHTA, CDR2 FQGNSA. V dropped 5 bases and J dropped 5 bases, with 8 bases sitting between them. The CDR3 sequence is CASSPQGDTQYF. The CDR3 DNA follows: TGTGCCAGCAGCCCGCAGGGAGATACGCAGTATTTT.

The gene calls are TRBV29-1 and TRBJ2-5; no reliable D call. V was shortened by 0 bases and J by 4 bases, with 6 bases between the two germline ends. Per germline, CDR1 SQVTM and CDR2 ANQGSEA. The CDR3 extends over 12 amino acids. The CDR3 loop reads CSVEDPGETQYF. Written as DNA, the CDR3 is TGCAGCGTTGAAGATCCGGGAGAGACCCAGTACTTC.

About this clonotype itself: The junction differs from germline at one of its ends, possibly a read error. The chain uses TRBV4-3 and TRBJ2-7; TRBD2 aligns across 7 bases. Germline-derived CDR1 and CDR2 are LGHNA and YSLEER. This CDR3 spans 14 amino acids. CDR3 bases: TGCGCCAGCAGCCAAGATCGCGGGAGCTACGAGCGGCACTTC. Translating it yields CASSQDRGSYERHF.

In its sample, this clonotype was seen a few times. This chain links TRBV15 with TRBJ1-1; tentative D call: TRBD1 (6 bases). The CDR3 has 15 residues. V gave up 3 bases and J gave up 4 bases, with 15 bases separating them. Germline V gives CDR1 LNHNV, CDR2 YYDKDF (reference sequence). The CDR3 DNA follows: TGTGCCACCAGCAGTGGGGGTGAGGGGGGCACTGAAGCTTTCTTT. As protein: CATSSGGEGGTEAFF. Using reference TRBV15 and TRBJ1-1 for the parts outside the CDR3, the full variable domain is DAMVIQNPRYQVTQFGKPVTLSCSQTLNHNVMYWYQQKSSQAPKLLFHYYDKDFNNEADTPDNFQSRRPNTSFCFLDIRSPGLGDTAMYLCATSSGGEGGTEAFFGQGTRLTVV.

This chain connects TRBV7-2 to TRBJ1-5; perhaps TRBD1 as D (6 bases). Looked up from germline, CDR1 is SGHTA and CDR2 is FQGNSA. The V and J ends lost 3 bases and 0 bases respectively, with 9 bases between them. The CDR3 is 15 amino acids. CDR3 in amino acids: CASSFTGSSNQPQHF. CDR3 DNA: TGTGCCAGCAGCTTCACAGGGTCTAGCAATCAGCCCCAGCATTTT.

This clonotype was found a few times. The chain recombines TRBV27 with TRBJ1-5; D unresolved. Germline CDR1 is MNHEY and CDR2 is SMNVEV (reference sequence). The CDR3 length is 12 residues. The V end was cut by 5 bases, the J end by 7 bases, with 9 bases between. The CDR3 region has the DNA TGTGCCAGCAGTCACAATGACCAGCCCCAGCATTTT. This codes for CASSHNDQPQHF.

This clonotype was observed a handful of times. The chain is built from TRBV3-1 and TRBJ1-1, with 8 positions matching TRBD1. The V gene's germline CDR1 is LGHDT and CDR2 YNNKEL (reference sequence). CDR3 length equals 15 residues. V lost 0 bases, J lost 10 bases, and 10 bases stayed unmatched. The CDR3 here is CASSQDPTGVGRAFF. CDR3 nucleotide sequence: TGTGCCAGCAGCCAAGACCCGACAGGGGTTGGGAGAGCTTTCTTT.

The chain is built from TRBV28 and TRBJ2-7, with 9 bases matching TRBD2. Losses at the gene ends were 3 bases for V and 9 bases for J; bases not matched to a gene: 6. Germline values: CDR1 MDHEN, CDR2 SYDVKM. The CDR3 is 13 amino acids. In DNA form, the CDR3 reads TGTGCCAGCAGTTTCCGACTAGCGGACGTGCAGTACTTC. This encodes CASSFRLADVQYF. Combining the CDR3 with reference TRBV28 and TRBJ2-7 gives the whole variable domain DVKVTQSSRYLVKRTGEKVFLECVQDMDHENMFWYRQDPGLGLRLIYFSYDVKMKEKGDIPEGYSVSREKKERFSLILESASTNQTSMYLCASSFRLADVQYFGPGTRLTVT.

This clonotype was seen repeatedly, ten times or more. This chain uses TRBV7-2 with TRBJ2-5; no reliable D call. V was clipped by 2 bases and J by 2 bases, with 12 bases between them. This CDR3 is built from 15 residues. The germline CDR1 and CDR2 sequences are SGHTA and FQGNSA. The CDR3 nucleotides are TGTGCCAGCAGCTTATTAGGGTCCAGGCAAGAGACCCAGTACTTC. Protein sequence: CASSLLGSRQETQYF.

The chain employs TRBV24-1 and TRBJ2-3; 11 nucleotides agree with TRBD2. The CDR3 is 16 amino acids. V gave up 3 bases and J gave up 13 bases; unmatched junction bases: 14. Looked up from germline, CDR1 is KGHDR and CDR2 is SFDVKD. In DNA, the CDR3 is TGTGCCACCAGTGATACGACTAGCGGGAAAACTGGAGAGGAGTATTTT. It is translated as CATSDTTSGKTGEEYF.

This clonotype was seen a few times. The rearrangement joins TRBV7-2 to TRBJ2-5; TRBD1 might be the D (6 bases). Germline V gene sequence: CDR1 SGHTA, CDR2 FQGNSA. V was trimmed by 4 bases and J by 4 bases, leaving 13 bases between them. The CDR3 totals 14 residues. The CDR3 spells CASSSLRGGETQYF. CDR3 bases: TGTGCCAGCAGCTCCTTGAGAGGGGGAGAGACCCAGTACTTC.

The V and J genes are TRBV30 and TRBJ2-5; D remains unclear. The J call is in doubt because the DNA end fits TRBJ2-1 better. From germline, CDR1 is GTSNPN and CDR2 SVGIG (reference sequence). This CDR3 is 12 amino acids long. The CDR3 spells CAWSVSLTEQFF. In nucleotides, the CDR3 is TGTGCCTGGAGTGTATCGTTGACAGAGCAGTTCTTC.

The chain joins TRBV12-3 or TRBV12-4 to TRBJ1-1; the D gene is possibly TRBD1 (6 bases). The CDR3 consists of 12 residues. V lost 3 bases to trimming and J lost 10 bases, with 12 bases between them. CDR3 nucleotide sequence: TGTGCCAGCAGTTTCTGGGGGGGCAGAGCTTTCTTT. Amino acids: CASSFWGGRAFF.

The CDR3 loop reads CASSIDRVETQYF. As DNA, the CDR3 is TGTGCCAGCAGTATCGACAGGGTAGAGACCCAGTACTTC. This chain joins TRBV28 and TRBJ2-5; 7 bases agree with TRBD1. After removal of 5 bases from V and 4 bases from J, the junction contained 4 bases not matched to a gene. Looked up from germline, CDR1 is MDHEN and CDR2 is SYDVKM. The CDR3 is 13 amino acids.

The J gene is TRBJ2-3, the V gene TRBV20-1; 7 bases fit TRBD1. Germline-derived CDR1 and CDR2 are DFQATT and SNEGSKA (reference sequence). CDR3 length: 15 residues. V was pared by 0 bases and J by 7 bases, with 10 bases of the junction left unmatched. In DNA, the CDR3 is TGCAGTGCTAGAGATCAGGGGGTAATGTCGAATACGCAGTATTTT. Its translation: CSARDQGVMSNTQYF.

This clonotype was counted between two and nine times. The chain combines TRBV5-1 with TRBJ2-7; 7 bases match TRBD2. Germline V lookup: CDR1 SGHRS, CDR2 YFSETQ. V shed 0 bases, J shed 6 bases, and the junction held 9 bases outside the gene matches. The CDR3 totals 15 residues. The CDR3 loop reads CASSLVGGLKGEQYF. As DNA, the CDR3 is TGCGCCAGCAGCTTGGTGGGGGGGTTGAAAGGCGAGCAGTACTTC.

V gene TRBV7-2 combines with J gene TRBJ2-1; 10 positions match TRBD1. Trimming took 3 bases from V and 0 from J; bases not matched to a gene: 2. This CDR3 comprises 16 residues. CDR1 and CDR2 from the germline V gene are SGHTA and FQGNSA. This CDR3 is CASSFRDRGSYNEQFF. The DNA of the CDR3 is TGTGCCAGCAGCTTCCGGGACAGGGGCTCCTACAATGAGCAGTTCTTC.

The rearrangement uses TRBV9 and TRBJ2-5; 7 bases align to TRBD2. Germline V gene sequence: CDR1 SGDLS, CDR2 YYNGEE. The J segment lost 1 base and the V segment lost 6 bases, leaving 9 bases of the junction unmatched. CDR3 size: 15 residues. The CDR3 nucleotides read TGTGCCAGCAAGAGGTCTTCGGGGGGCCAAGAGACCCAGTACTTC. Amino acid sequence: CASKRSSGGQETQYF. Combining the CDR3 with reference TRBV9 and TRBJ2-5 gives the whole variable domain DSGVTQTPKHLITATGQRVTLRCSPRSGDLSVYWYQQSLDQGLQFLIQYYNGEERAKGNILERFSAQQFPDLHSELNLSSLELGDSALYFCASKRSSGGQETQYFGPGTRLLVL.

This clonotype was observed a handful of times. The rearrangement links TRBV9 to TRBJ2-1; maybe TRBD1 (6 bases). The CDR3 loop spans 14 amino acids. The germline V gene has CDR1 SGDLS and CDR2 YYNGEE. Trimming took 3 bases from V and 4 from J, leaving 11 bases between them. CDR3 sequence: CASSESGDYNEQFF. CDR3 nucleotides: TGTGCCAGCAGCGAGTCAGGGGATTACAATGAGCAGTTCTTC.

This sequence joins TRBV20-1 and TRBJ2-2; D tentatively fits TRBD1 or TRBD2 (6 bases each). The V end lost 5 bases, the J end lost 6 bases, and 13 bases lay between the germline ends. Looked up from germline, CDR1 is DFQATT and CDR2 is SNEGSKA (reference sequence). The CDR3 spans 13 residues. The CDR3 protein is CSASPGGAGELFF. As DNA, the CDR3 is TGCAGTGCTTCACCCGGGGGCGCCGGGGAGCTGTTTTTT.

This clonotype came up a few times. V gene TRBV12-3 or TRBV12-4 combines with J gene TRBJ2-3, with D possibly matching TRBD2 (6 bases). This CDR3 contains 15 residues. V shed 4 bases and J shed 4 bases, with 15 bases lying between them. CDR3: CASSSTRGSSDTQYF. CDR3 sequence (DNA): TGTGCCAGCAGTTCTACCCGGGGGAGCTCAGATACGCAGTATTTT.

This chain joins TRBV6-2 or TRBV6-3 and TRBJ1-4; possible D gene TRBD1, 6 bases. CDR1 and CDR2 (germline): MNHEY, SVGEGT. This CDR3 is 14 amino acids long. V lost 6 bases, J lost 7 bases, and 15 bases lay in between. The CDR3 DNA reads TGTGCCAGCAGATTACCAGGGACATCTGAAAAACTGTTTTTT. This encodes CASRLPGTSEKLFF.

V usage is TRBV12-3 or TRBV12-4 and J usage is TRBJ2-1, with 9 bases identical to TRBD1. Germline trimming cut 6 bases from V and 4 bases from J; bases unmatched to any gene: 10. CDR3 length: 16 amino acids. The CDR3 DNA sequence: TGTGCCAGCAGAAACCACGGACAGGGGACTTACAATGAGCAGTTCTTC. Its translation is CASRNHGQGTYNEQFF.